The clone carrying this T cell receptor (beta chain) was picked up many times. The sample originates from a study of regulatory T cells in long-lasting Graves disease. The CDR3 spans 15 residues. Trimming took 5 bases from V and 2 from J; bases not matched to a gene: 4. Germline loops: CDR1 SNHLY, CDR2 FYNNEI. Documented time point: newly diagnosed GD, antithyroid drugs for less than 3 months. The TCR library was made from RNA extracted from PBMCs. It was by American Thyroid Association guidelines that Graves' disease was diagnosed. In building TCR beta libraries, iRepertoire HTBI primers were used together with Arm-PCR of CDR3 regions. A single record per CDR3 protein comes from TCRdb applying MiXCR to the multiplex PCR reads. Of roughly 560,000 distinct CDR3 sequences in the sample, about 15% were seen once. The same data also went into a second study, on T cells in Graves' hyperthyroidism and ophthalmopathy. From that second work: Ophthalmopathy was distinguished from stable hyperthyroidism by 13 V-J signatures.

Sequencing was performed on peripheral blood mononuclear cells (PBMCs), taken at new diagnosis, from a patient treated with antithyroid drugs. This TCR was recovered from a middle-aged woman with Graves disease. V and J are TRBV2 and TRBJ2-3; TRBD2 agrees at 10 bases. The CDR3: CASSLSGGHTDTQYF. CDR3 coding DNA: TGTGCCAGCAGTCTTAGCGGGGGGCACACAGATACGCAGTATTTT.